These 23 T cell receptor beta chains were sequenced from one sample in a study of blood T cell repertoires in COVID-19. Only in-frame clones appear in the TCRdb table, and some are missing; sequencing was by immunoSEQ multiplex PCR. The repertoire holds 300,000 or so clones, with 87% as singletons. The sequencing sample was made of PBMCs or T cells enriched from blood (not recorded which). Receptors were obtained from a woman in her twenties or thirties who had recovered from COVID-19.

This sequence joins TRBV19 and TRBJ1-2, with 9 nucleotides matching TRBD1. CDR3 length equals 14 residues. Looked up from germline, CDR1 is LNHDA and CDR2 is SQIVND (reference sequence). V dropped 3 bases and J dropped 13; count of bases not matched to a gene: 12. This CDR3 reads CASSMGQGFRDCTF. The CDR3 DNA reads as TGTGCCAGTAGTATGGGACAGGGATTTCGGGACTGCACCTTC.

The chain combines TRBV10-3 with TRBJ1-2; TRBD1 aligns across 8 bases. The CDR3 spans 15 residues. Germline CDR1 and CDR2: ENHRY and SYGVKD. Trimming cost V 0 bases and J 5 bases; bases outside gene matches: 5. The CDR3 nucleotides read TGTGCCATCAGTGAGTCATCAGGGGGCCCTTATGGCTACACCTTC. This gives the protein CAISESSGGPYGYTF.

This clone occurred once. The sample has other DNA sequences that encode this CDR3 too. The CDR3 region is CASSPGTGNQPQHF. The DNA of the CDR3 is TGTGCCAGTAGCCCCGGGACAGGCAATCAGCCCCAGCATTTT. The chain combines TRBV19 with TRBJ1-5; TRBD1 matches at 7 bases. The trim removed 6 bases at V and 2 bases at J, leaving 4 bases unmatched. Per germline, CDR1 LNHDA and CDR2 SQIVND (reference sequence). The CDR3 is 14 residues long. Drawing the rest from reference TRBV19 and TRBJ1-5, the complete variable domain is DGGITQSPKYLFRKEGQNVTLSCEQNLNHDAMYWYRQDPGQGLRLIYYSQIVNDFQKGDIAEGYSVSREKKESFPLTVTSAQKNPTAFYLCASSPGTGNQPQHFGDGTRLSIL.

V usage is TRBV18 and J usage is TRBJ2-6, with D possibly TRBD2 on 6 matching bases. In germline, CDR1 is KGHSH, CDR2 LQKENI. The CDR3 sequence is 16 residues long. V lost 8 bases to trimming and J lost 1 base, with 15 bases between them. CDR3 in DNA: TGTGCCAGCGTGTCGGGAGTCCAGTCTGGGGCCAACGTCCTGACTTTC. Its translation is CASVSGVQSGANVLTF.

V usage is TRBV5-1 and J usage is TRBJ1-5, with D tentatively TRBD1 (6 bases). The CDR3 contains 14 residues. V shed 0 bases and J shed 7 bases, with 11 bases lying between them. CDR1 is SGHRS, CDR2 YFSETQ, per germline. The CDR3 spells CASSLGQGRQPQHF. The DNA of the CDR3 is TGCGCCAGCAGCTTGGGGCAGGGGCGGCAGCCCCAGCATTTT.

This clone occurred a few times. J is TRBJ1-5 and V is TRBV7-2; TRBD1 is a possible D gene (5 bases). V lost 5 bases and J 1 base, leaving 9 bases between the germline ends. Germline V gene data show CDR1 as SGHTA and CDR2 as FQGNSA. The length of the CDR3 is 14 residues. CDR3: CASSGDSSNQPQHF. CDR3 sequence (DNA): TGTGCCAGCAGCGGAGACAGCAGCAATCAGCCCCAGCATTTT. Supplemented by reference TRBV7-2 and TRBJ1-5, the full variable domain reads GAGVSQSPSNKVTEKGKDVELRCDPISGHTALYWYRQSLGQGLEFLIYFQGNSAPDKSGLPSDRFSAERTGGSVSTLTIQRTQQEDSAVYLCASSGDSSNQPQHFGDGTRLSIL.

The CDR3 reads CASSSPTSGGAITGELFF. CDR3 sequence (DNA): TGTGCCAGCAGCTCCCCGACTAGCGGGGGGGCGATTACCGGGGAGCTGTTTTTT. The rearrangement uses TRBV7-2 and TRBJ2-2; 14 nucleotides match TRBD2. The CDR3 has 18 amino acids. Germline values: CDR1 SGHTA, CDR2 FQGNSA. J was trimmed by 5 bases and V by 4 bases; bases with no gene match: 9. The complete variable domain, with remaining parts taken from reference TRBV7-2 and TRBJ2-2, reads GAGVSQSPSNKVTEKGKDVELRCDPISGHTALYWYRQSLGQGLEFLIYFQGNSAPDKSGLPSDRFSAERTGGSVSTLTIQRTQQEDSAVYLCASSSPTSGGAITGELFFGEGSRLTVL.

The rearrangement joins TRBV7-9 to TRBJ1-5, with D possibly being TRBD1 (6 bases). The CDR3 consists of 13 residues. Germline lookup yields CDR1 SEHNR and CDR2 FQNEAQ (reference sequence). V was clipped by 5 bases and J by 6 bases, with 11 bases between them. The CDR3 here is CASSPGAGQPQHF. The CDR3 nucleotides are TGTGCCAGCAGCCCAGGGGCAGGTCAGCCCCAGCATTTT.

The chain is built from TRBV19 and TRBJ2-1; the match to TRBD2 covers 13 bases. CDR1 LNHDA and CDR2 SQIVND come from the germline V gene (reference sequence). After removal of 3 bases from V and 10 bases from J, the junction contained 15 bases not matched to a gene. The CDR3 is made up of 18 amino acids. The CDR3, as DNA: TGTGCCAGTAGTATCAGGGGCACTAGCGGGGGGGCCCTAGGAGAGCAGTTCTTC. It specifies CASSIRGTSGGALGEQFF.

J is TRBJ1-2 and V is TRBV6-6; TRBD1 agrees at 7 bases. Germline V lookup: CDR1 MNHNY, CDR2 SVGAGI (reference sequence). The CDR3 sequence is 14 residues long. The J segment lost 6 bases and the V segment lost 5 bases, leaving 9 bases of the junction unmatched. CDR3 coding DNA: TGTGCCAGCAGTCTAAGACAGGGCCACGATGGCTACACCTTC. Its translation is CASSLRQGHDGYTF.

CDR3 bases: TGTGCCAGTAGCCCGGGGGGGGTGAACACTGAAGCTTTCTTT. This gives the protein CASSPGGVNTEAFF. The rearrangement links TRBV19 to TRBJ1-1; TRBD1 might be the D (5 bases). This CDR3 is built from 14 residues. Germline V lookup: CDR1 LNHDA, CDR2 SQIVND (reference sequence). Deletions cut 6 bases from V and 0 bases from J, with 11 bases between. Complete variable domain (other parts from reference TRBV19 and TRBJ1-1): DGGITQSPKYLFRKEGQNVTLSCEQNLNHDAMYWYRQDPGQGLRLIYYSQIVNDFQKGDIAEGYSVSREKKESFPLTVTSAQKNPTAFYLCASSPGGVNTEAFFGQGTRLTVV.

The chain joins TRBV6-2 or TRBV6-3 to TRBJ2-1; 13 bases align to TRBD2. The germline gives CDR1 MNHEY, CDR2 SVGEGT. V shed 0 bases and J 5 bases; nucleotides not matched to a gene: 10. This CDR3 region has 19 residues. CDR3 bases: TGTGCCAGCAGTTACTCCCATCCGACTAGCGGGGGGAAACACAATGAGCAGTTCTTC. Translated: CASSYSHPTSGGKHNEQFF.

This clone came up a few times. The genes are TRBV6-2 or TRBV6-3 and TRBJ1-6, with TRBD1 as a possible D gene (5 bases). CDR1 is MNHEY and CDR2 is SVGEGT in the germline V gene. CDR3 length: 14 amino acids. With 2 bases removed from V and 14 bases from J, the gap between germline ends came to 16 bases. CDR3 in DNA: TGTGCCAGCAGTTACGACAGCCTCGAGAATACCCTCCACTTT. Protein product: CASSYDSLENTLHF.

This rearrangement joins TRBV4-1 to TRBJ1-2; D is ambiguous. The CDR3 has 16 residues. Looked up from germline, CDR1 is MGHRA and CDR2 is YSYEKL. Trimming shortened V by 1 base and J by 0 bases, and 12 bases separated the two germline ends. CDR3 loop: CASSQVMGGSNYGYTF. The CDR3 nucleotides read TGCGCCAGCAGCCAAGTGATGGGAGGATCTAACTATGGCTACACCTTC.

This chain connects TRBV19 to TRBJ1-5; D is ambiguous. The CDR3 covers 12 residues. Germline V lookup: CDR1 LNHDA, CDR2 SQIVND (reference sequence). V gave up 5 bases and J gave up 7 bases, with 9 bases separating them. The CDR3 here is CASSFAGQPQHF. The CDR3 DNA sequence: TGTGCCAGTAGTTTTGCCGGGCAGCCCCAGCATTTT.

The rearrangement uses TRBV11-2 and TRBJ1-2; TRBD1 is a possible D gene (6 bases). Germline assignment: CDR1 SGHAT and CDR2 FQNNGV. V was shortened by 7 bases and J by 4 bases, with 13 bases between the two germline ends. This CDR3 is built from 13 residues. CDR3 bases: TGTGCCAGCAACCCTGGACAGACCTATGGCTACACCTTC. It specifies CASNPGQTYGYTF.

This chain connects TRBV7-2 to TRBJ2-2, with D perhaps matching TRBD1 (6 bases). Germline assignment: CDR1 SGHTA and CDR2 FQGNSA. Trimming left V 0 bases short and J 9 bases short, with 17 bases between. The CDR3 sequence is 16 residues long. The CDR3 sequence: CASSLAGVGATRELFF. The CDR3 DNA sequence: TGTGCCAGCAGCTTAGCTGGCGTGGGGGCGACCCGGGAGCTGTTTTTT.

The CDR3 DNA reads TGCGCCAGCAGCGAAGAACAGGGCGGTAGCTCCTACGAGCAGTACTTC. Translated: CASSEEQGGSSYEQYF. The V and J genes are TRBV5-1 and TRBJ2-7, with D perhaps matching TRBD1 (6 bases). Germline CDR1 is SGHRS and CDR2 is YFSETQ. The CDR3 consists of 16 residues. V was trimmed by 4 bases and J by 0 bases, leaving 17 bases between them.

J is TRBJ1-1 and V is TRBV18; D unresolved. V was trimmed by 0 bases and J by 2 bases, leaving 4 bases between them. Germline CDR1 KGHSH, CDR2 LQKENI. This CDR3 contains 13 residues. The CDR3 reads CASSPPLNTEAFF. The DNA for the CDR3 is TGTGCCAGCTCACCACCGCTAAACACTGAAGCTTTCTTT.

The chain has TRBV5-4 and TRBJ1-6; D perhaps matches TRBD1 (6 bases). The ends were cut back, 1 base at V and 5 bases at J, with 19 bases in the middle. Germline V lookup: CDR1 SGHNT, CDR2 YYREEE (reference sequence). This CDR3 has 18 amino acids. The CDR3 spells CASSLSRQDRENNSPLHF. CDR3 DNA: TGTGCCAGCAGCTTGTCACGACAGGATCGGGAAAATAATTCACCCCTCCACTTT.

The chain employs TRBV5-1 and TRBJ2-2; TRBD1 matches at 8 bases. This CDR3 region has 14 residues. Per germline, CDR1 SGHRS and CDR2 YFSETQ. V shed 6 bases, J shed 7 bases, and the junction held 8 bases outside the gene matches. The CDR3 DNA follows: TGCGCCAGCACCCGCGACAGGGGAGGCGGGGAGCTGTTTTTT. Protein sequence: CASTRDRGGGELFF.

In this sample, this clone turned up once. This chain joins TRBV7-9 and TRBJ2-3; 15 bases match TRBD2. CDR1 is SEHNR, CDR2 FQNEAQ, per germline (reference sequence). The J segment lost 2 bases and the V segment lost 3 bases, leaving 6 bases of the junction unmatched. The CDR3 length is 18 residues. In nucleotides, the CDR3 is TGTGCCAGCAGCTTGGGGACTAGCGGGGGGAGAACCACAGATACGCAGTATTTT. Translating gives CASSLGTSGGRTTDTQYF.

The CDR3 reads CATSRGTDGYTF. The CDR3 nucleotides read TGTGCCACCAGCAGAGGGACAGATGGCTACACCTTC. V is TRBV15 and J is TRBJ1-2; possible D gene TRBD1, 6 bases. This CDR3 comprises 12 residues. V lost 1 base and J 6 bases, leaving 6 bases between the germline ends. Germline-derived CDR1 and CDR2 are LNHNV and YYDKDF (reference sequence).